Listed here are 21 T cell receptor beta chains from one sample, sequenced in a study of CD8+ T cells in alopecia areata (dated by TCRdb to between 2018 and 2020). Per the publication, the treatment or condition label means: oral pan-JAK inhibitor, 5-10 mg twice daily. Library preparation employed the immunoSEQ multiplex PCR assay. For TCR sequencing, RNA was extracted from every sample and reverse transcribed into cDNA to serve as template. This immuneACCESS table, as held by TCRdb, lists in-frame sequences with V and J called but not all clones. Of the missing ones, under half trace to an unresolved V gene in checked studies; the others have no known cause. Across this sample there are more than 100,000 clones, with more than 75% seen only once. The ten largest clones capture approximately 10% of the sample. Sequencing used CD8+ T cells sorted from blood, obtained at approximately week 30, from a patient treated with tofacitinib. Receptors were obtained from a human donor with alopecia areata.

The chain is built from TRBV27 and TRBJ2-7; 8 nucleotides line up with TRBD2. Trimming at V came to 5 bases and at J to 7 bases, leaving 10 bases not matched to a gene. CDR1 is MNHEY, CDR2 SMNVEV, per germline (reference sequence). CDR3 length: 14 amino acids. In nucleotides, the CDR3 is TGTGCCAGCAGTATGGGACTAGAATTTTATGAGCAGTACTTC. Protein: CASSMGLEFYEQYF.

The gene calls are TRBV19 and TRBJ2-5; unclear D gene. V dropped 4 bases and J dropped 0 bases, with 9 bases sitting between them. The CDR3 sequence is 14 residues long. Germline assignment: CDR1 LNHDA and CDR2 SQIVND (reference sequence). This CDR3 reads CASSKVGYQETQYF. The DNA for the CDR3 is TGTGCCAGTAGTAAGGTGGGGTACCAAGAGACCCAGTACTTC.

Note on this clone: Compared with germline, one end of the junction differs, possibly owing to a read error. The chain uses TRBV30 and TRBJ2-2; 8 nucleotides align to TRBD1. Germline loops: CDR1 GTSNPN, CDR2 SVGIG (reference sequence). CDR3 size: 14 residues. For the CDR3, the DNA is TGTGCCTGGAGTAACAGGGGGACCACCGGGGAGCTGTCTTTT. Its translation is CAWSNRGTTGELSF.

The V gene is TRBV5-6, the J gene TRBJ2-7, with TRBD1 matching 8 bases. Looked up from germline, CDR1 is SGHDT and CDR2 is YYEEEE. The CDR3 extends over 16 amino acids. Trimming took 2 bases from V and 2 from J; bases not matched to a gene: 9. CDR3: CASSFWGRTGTYEQYF. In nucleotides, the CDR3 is TGTGCCAGCAGCTTCTGGGGGCGGACAGGGACCTACGAGCAGTACTTC.

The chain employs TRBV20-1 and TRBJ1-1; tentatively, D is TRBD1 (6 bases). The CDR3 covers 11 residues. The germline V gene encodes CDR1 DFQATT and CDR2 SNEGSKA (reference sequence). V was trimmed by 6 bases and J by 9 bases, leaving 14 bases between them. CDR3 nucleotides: TGCAGTGCCCACCCCGGGGGGCAAGCTTTCTTT. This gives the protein CSAHPGGQAFF.

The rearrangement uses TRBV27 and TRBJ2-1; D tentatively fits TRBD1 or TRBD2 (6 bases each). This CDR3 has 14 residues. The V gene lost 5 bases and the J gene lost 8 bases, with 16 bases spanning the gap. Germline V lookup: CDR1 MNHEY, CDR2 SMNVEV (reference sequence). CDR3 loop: CASSPGAGFDEQFF. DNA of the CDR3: TGTGCCAGCAGTCCGGGGGCGGGGTTCGATGAGCAGTTCTTC.

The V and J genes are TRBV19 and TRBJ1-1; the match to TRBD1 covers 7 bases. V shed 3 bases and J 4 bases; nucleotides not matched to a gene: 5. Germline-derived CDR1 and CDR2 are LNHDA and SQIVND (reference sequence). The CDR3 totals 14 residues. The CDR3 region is CASSMKGAGTEAFF. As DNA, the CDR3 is TGTGCCAGTAGTATGAAGGGGGCCGGCACTGAAGCTTTCTTT.

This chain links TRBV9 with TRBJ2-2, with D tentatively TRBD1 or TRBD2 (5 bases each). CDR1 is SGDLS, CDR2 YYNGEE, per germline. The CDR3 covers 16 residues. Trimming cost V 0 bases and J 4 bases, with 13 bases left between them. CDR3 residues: CASSVDRQGPTGELFF. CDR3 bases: TGTGCCAGCAGCGTAGATAGGCAGGGACCCACCGGGGAGCTGTTTTTT.

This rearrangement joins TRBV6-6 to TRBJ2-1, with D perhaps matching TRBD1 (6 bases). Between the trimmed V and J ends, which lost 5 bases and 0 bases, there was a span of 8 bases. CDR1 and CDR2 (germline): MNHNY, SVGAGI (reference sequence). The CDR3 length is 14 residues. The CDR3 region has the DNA TGTGCCAGCAGTCAGGACAGCTCCTACAATGAGCAGTTCTTC. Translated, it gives CASSQDSSYNEQFF.

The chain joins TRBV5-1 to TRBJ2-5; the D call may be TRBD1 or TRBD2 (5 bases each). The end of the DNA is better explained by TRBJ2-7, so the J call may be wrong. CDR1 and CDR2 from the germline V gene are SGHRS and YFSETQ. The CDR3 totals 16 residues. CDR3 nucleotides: TGCGCCAGCAGCCCCAGGGACGGGACGTTCTCCTACGAGCAGTACTTC. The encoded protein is CASSPRDGTFSYEQYF.

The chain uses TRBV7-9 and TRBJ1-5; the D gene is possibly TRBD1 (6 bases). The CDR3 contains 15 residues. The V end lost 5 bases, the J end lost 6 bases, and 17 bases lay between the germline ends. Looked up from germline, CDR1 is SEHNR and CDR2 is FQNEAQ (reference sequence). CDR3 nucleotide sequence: TGTGCCAGCAGCCTAGAGGGACAATACGGTCAGCCCCAGCATTTT. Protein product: CASSLEGQYGQPQHF.

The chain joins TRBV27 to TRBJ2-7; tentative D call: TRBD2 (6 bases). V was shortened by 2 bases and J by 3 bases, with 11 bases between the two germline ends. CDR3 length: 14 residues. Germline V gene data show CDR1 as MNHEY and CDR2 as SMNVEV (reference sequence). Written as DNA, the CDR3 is TGTGCCAGCAGTTTAGATAGCGGAGGCTACGAGCAGTACTTC. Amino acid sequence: CASSLDSGGYEQYF.

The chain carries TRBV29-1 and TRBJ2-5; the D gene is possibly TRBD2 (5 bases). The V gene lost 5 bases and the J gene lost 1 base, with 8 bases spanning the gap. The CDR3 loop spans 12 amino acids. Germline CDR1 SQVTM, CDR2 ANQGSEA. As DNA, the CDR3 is TGCAGCGTTTACAGCGGCCAAGAGACCCAGTACTTC. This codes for CSVYSGQETQYF.

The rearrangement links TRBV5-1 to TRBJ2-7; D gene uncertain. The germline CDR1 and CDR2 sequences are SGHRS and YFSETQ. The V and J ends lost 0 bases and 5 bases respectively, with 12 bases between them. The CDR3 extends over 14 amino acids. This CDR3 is CASSLGLGEDEQYF. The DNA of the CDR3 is TGCGCCAGCAGCTTGGGATTGGGCGAGGACGAGCAGTACTTC. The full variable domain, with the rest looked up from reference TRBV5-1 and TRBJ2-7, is KAGVTQTPRYLIKTRGQQVTLSCSPISGHRSVSWYQQTPGQGLQFLFEYFSETQRNKGNFPGRFSGRQFSNSRSEMNVSTLELGDSALYLCASSLGLGEDEQYFGPGTRLTVT.

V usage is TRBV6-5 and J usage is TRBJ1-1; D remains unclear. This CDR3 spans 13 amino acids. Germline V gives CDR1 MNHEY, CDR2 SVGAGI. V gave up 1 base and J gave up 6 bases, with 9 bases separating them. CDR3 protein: CASSYLGFSEAFF. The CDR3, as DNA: TGTGCCAGCAGTTACTTAGGGTTCTCTGAAGCTTTCTTT.

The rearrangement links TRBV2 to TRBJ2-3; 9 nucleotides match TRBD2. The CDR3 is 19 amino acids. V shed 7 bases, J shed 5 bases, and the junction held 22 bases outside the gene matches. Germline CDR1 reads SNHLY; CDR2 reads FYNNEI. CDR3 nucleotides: TGTGCCAGCACCCCAAGGGCTAGCGGGGCCTCCCCTCAAGAAGATACGCAGTATTTT. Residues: CASTPRASGASPQEDTQYF.

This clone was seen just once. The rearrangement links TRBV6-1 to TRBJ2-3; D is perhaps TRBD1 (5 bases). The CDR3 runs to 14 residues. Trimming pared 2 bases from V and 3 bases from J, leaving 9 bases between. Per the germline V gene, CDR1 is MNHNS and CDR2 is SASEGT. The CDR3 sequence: CASSEQGSTDTQYF. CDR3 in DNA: TGTGCCAGCAGTGAACAGGGCTCTACAGATACGCAGTATTTT.

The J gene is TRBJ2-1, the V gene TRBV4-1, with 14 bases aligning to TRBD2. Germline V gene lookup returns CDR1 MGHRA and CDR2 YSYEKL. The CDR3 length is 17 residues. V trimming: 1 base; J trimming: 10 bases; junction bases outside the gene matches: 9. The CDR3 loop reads CASSQASGLAGEGEQFF. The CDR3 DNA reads TGCGCCAGCAGCCAAGCTTCGGGACTAGCGGGAGAAGGGGAGCAGTTCTTC.

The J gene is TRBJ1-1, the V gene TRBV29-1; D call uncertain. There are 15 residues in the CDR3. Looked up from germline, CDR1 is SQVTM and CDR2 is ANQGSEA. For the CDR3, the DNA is TGCAGAGCCTACAACCCTGGGTCCATGAACACTGAAGCTTTCTTT. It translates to CRAYNPGSMNTEAFF.

The DNA for the CDR3 is TGCGCCAGCAGCTCTACACCCGACAACTCCTACGAGCAGTACTTC. This codes for CASSSTPDNSYEQYF. The genes are TRBV4-1 and TRBJ2-7; D remains unclear. The V end lost 5 bases, the J end lost 0 bases, and 14 bases lay between the germline ends. Germline V gene data show CDR1 as MGHRA and CDR2 as YSYEKL. This CDR3 spans 15 amino acids.

CDR3 sequence (DNA): TGTGCCAGCACAGGTTTCAATGAGCAGTTCTTC. Amino acid sequence: CASTGFNEQFF. V usage is TRBV27 and J usage is TRBJ2-1; D unresolved. Germline V gene sequence: CDR1 MNHEY, CDR2 SMNVEV (reference sequence). V was trimmed by 7 bases and J by 6 bases, leaving 7 bases between them. The CDR3 contains 11 residues.